This TCR beta chain was identified during a study of blood T cell repertoires in COVID-19. In the study overall: Donors in the United States, Italy and Spain gave samples during acute or convalescent COVID-19. Sources were T cells, B-cell-depleted T cells, or PBMCs; the material itself was cDNA or gDNA.

The study drew participants aged about 18 to 90 years from under 30 US areas. Authors' methods: Counts of nucleated cells, estimated from reference gene primer amplification, were obtained. Generated by immunoSEQ multiplex PCR, the TCRdb table keeps only in-frame clones and is missing some. V, J and clone size are those of that table, while D and trimming were read from the DNA. The sample has roughly 200,000 clones, approximately 86% seen once. V dropped 6 bases and J dropped 6; count of bases not matched to a gene: 12. The CDR3 totals 15 residues. The germline gives CDR1 SNHLY, CDR2 FYNNEI. The sequenced material came from PBMCs or T cells enriched from blood (not recorded which). This chain joins TRBV2 and TRBJ2-7; TRBD1 agrees at 9 bases. The sequence came from a woman between 40 and 50 years old with acute COVID-19. The CDR3 sequence is CASSGGTGSFAEQYF. The CDR3, as DNA: TGTGCCAGCAGCGGGGGGACAGGGAGTTTCGCCGAGCAGTACTTC.